Each of the 16 T cell receptor beta chains below was sequenced from the same sample in a study of OX40 agonist ivuxolimab in advanced cancers. The method was immunoSEQ multiplex PCR; TCRdb's version includes in-frame clones alone and lacks a portion of them. The sample has tens of thousands of clones, over 75% seen once; the top ten hold around 7.2%. The sample here was CD4+ or CD8+ T cells sorted from blood, taken in a trial of the OX40 agonist ivuxolimab. All receptors derive from an adult with an advanced solid tumor such as melanoma, head and neck, liver or kidney cancer.

This clone showed up just a few times. V usage is TRBV9 and J usage is TRBJ2-7; D tentatively reads TRBD1 or TRBD2 (5 bases each). The V gene lost 0 bases and the J gene lost 1 base, with 11 bases spanning the gap. The germline V gene encodes CDR1 SGDLS and CDR2 YYNGEE. The CDR3 runs 15 residues. CDR3 loop: CASSVGGDPSYEQYF. DNA for the CDR3: TGTGCCAGCAGCGTAGGAGGGGACCCATCCTACGAGCAGTACTTC.

A few counts support this clone. The chain couples TRBV2 to TRBJ2-5; D ambiguous. Germline lookup yields CDR1 SNHLY and CDR2 FYNNEI. V was trimmed by 2 bases and J by 2 bases, leaving 3 bases between them. The CDR3 is made up of 12 amino acids. The CDR3 loop is CASSEQQETQYF. The CDR3, as DNA: TGTGCCAGCAGTGAACAGCAAGAGACCCAGTACTTC.

Comment on this clone: The identical CDR3 is also encoded by other nucleotide sequences in the sample. V and J are TRBV27 and TRBJ1-1; 8 positions agree with TRBD1. The CDR3 covers 14 residues. Germline CDR1 reads MNHEY; CDR2 reads SMNVEV (reference sequence). The V segment lost 6 bases and the J segment 4 bases; nucleotides outside the gene matches: 7. The CDR3 DNA is TGTGCCAGCAGACGACAGGGGTTAGGCACTGAAGCTTTCTTT. It is translated as CASRRQGLGTEAFF.

V and J are TRBV7-9 and TRBJ2-7; the D gene is possibly TRBD1 (5 bases). The CDR3 has 18 residues. CDR1 SEHNR and CDR2 FQNEAQ come from the germline V gene (reference sequence). V lost 0 bases and J lost 5, with 23 bases in between. The CDR3 reads CASSLAQEAPAGLDEQYF. CDR3 in DNA: TGTGCCAGCAGCTTAGCGCAAGAGGCCCCAGCAGGGCTCGACGAGCAGTACTTC.

The chain recombines TRBV9 with TRBJ1-6, with TRBD1 identical over 7 bases. The CDR3 is made up of 15 amino acids. Trimming cost V 5 bases and J 8 bases; bases outside gene matches: 10. CDR1 is SGDLS, CDR2 YYNGEE, per germline. CDR3 coding DNA: TGTGCCAGCAGTGAAACCGGGACAGCTCATTCACCCCTCCACTTT. It codes for CASSETGTAHSPLHF.

This chain joins TRBV7-9 and TRBJ1-1; D gene unclear. Trimming pared 1 base from V and 4 bases from J, leaving 7 bases between. This CDR3 contains 13 residues. In germline, CDR1 is SEHNR, CDR2 FQNEAQ (reference sequence). This CDR3 reads CASSLGASTEAFF. CDR3 nucleotide sequence: TGTGCCAGCAGCTTAGGAGCGAGCACTGAAGCTTTCTTT.

This clone was observed a few times. The V call is TRBV10-3, the J call TRBJ1-1; TRBD1 matches 9 bases. Trimming cost V 6 bases and J 3 bases; bases outside gene matches: 2. The CDR3 is made up of 13 amino acids. Germline V gives CDR1 ENHRY, CDR2 SYGVKD. The CDR3 DNA follows: TGTGCCATCAGGAGGACAGGGGACACTGAAGCTTTCTTT. Protein sequence: CAIRRTGDTEAFF.

This chain uses TRBV25-1 with TRBJ2-7; 8 bases agree with TRBD1. Germline V CDR1 and CDR2: MGHDK, SYGVNS. The CDR3 covers 15 residues. V was clipped by 4 bases and J by 6 bases; unmatched bases: 11. The CDR3 is CASSGSGGFGREQYF. Written as DNA, the CDR3 is TGTGCCAGCAGTGGGTCAGGGGGCTTCGGCCGCGAGCAGTACTTC.

The chain uses TRBV9 and TRBJ2-1; TRBD2 matches at 9 bases. The CDR3 sequence is 14 residues long. Per germline, CDR1 SGDLS and CDR2 YYNGEE. Trimming took 3 bases from V and 3 from J; bases not matched to a gene: 1. The CDR3: CASSASGNYNEQFF. CDR3 DNA sequence: TGTGCCAGCAGCGCTAGCGGGAACTACAATGAGCAGTTCTTC. Looking up the rest from reference TRBV9 and TRBJ2-1 gives the full variable domain: DSGVTQTPKHLITATGQRVTLRCSPRSGDLSVYWYQQSLDQGLQFLIQYYNGEERAKGNILERFSAQQFPDLHSELNLSSLELGDSALYFCASSASGNYNEQFFGPGTRLTVL.

This chain connects TRBV5-8 to TRBJ2-1; D is ambiguous. The CDR3 consists of 17 residues. Germline CDR1 reads SGHTS; CDR2 reads YDEGEE. Trimming removed 0 bases at V and 6 bases at J, with 19 bases between. The CDR3 coding sequence is TGTGCCAGCAGCTTGGTACAAATGTATCAAGGGCGCAATGAGCAGTTCTTC. It specifies CASSLVQMYQGRNEQFF.

This clone turned up a few times. The chain is built from TRBV6-5 and TRBJ1-6; perhaps TRBD1 as D (5 bases). CDR3 length: 14 amino acids. V lost 2 bases, J lost 7 bases, and 9 bases lay in between. Germline V gene lookup returns CDR1 MNHEY and CDR2 SVGAGI. The CDR3 region has the DNA TGTGCCAGCAGTTACGGGGGGACGAATTCACCCCTCCACTTT. Translating it yields CASSYGGTNSPLHF.

This clone appeared a single time. The rearrangement links TRBV4-1 to TRBJ1-2; D gene ambiguous. The CDR3 spans 13 residues. Trimming removed 1 base from V and 6 bases from J, with 9 bases in between. In germline, CDR1 is MGHRA, CDR2 YSYEKL. The CDR3 DNA sequence: TGCGCCAGCAGCCAAGGAATGTACAATGGCTACACCTTC. Translation gives CASSQGMYNGYTF.

CDR3 in DNA: TGCGCCAGCAGCCAAGACGATCCAGGCCGAGGCTACACCTTC. This sequence encodes CASSQDDPGRGYTF. The chain combines TRBV4-3 with TRBJ1-2; no clear D gene. V was pared by 0 bases and J by 8 bases, with 13 bases between. CDR3 length: 14 amino acids. Germline lookup yields CDR1 LGHNA and CDR2 YSLEER.

The rearrangement uses TRBV4-3 and TRBJ2-1; D uncertain. Trimming pared 3 bases from V and 0 bases from J, leaving 15 bases between. The CDR3 runs 17 residues. CDR1 is LGHNA and CDR2 is YSLEER in the germline V gene. The CDR3 loop reads CASSHRRFLSSYNEQFF. The CDR3 DNA reads TGCGCCAGCAGCCACCGCCGATTCCTGAGCTCCTACAATGAGCAGTTCTTC.

The chain carries TRBV30 and TRBJ2-2; D is tentatively TRBD1 or TRBD2 (6 bases each). CDR3 size: 13 residues. V was pared by 5 bases and J by 4 bases, with 11 bases between. Germline CDR1 GTSNPN, CDR2 SVGIG (reference sequence). The CDR3 spells CAWGRGVTGELFF. The CDR3 DNA reads TGTGCCTGGGGAAGGGGGGTCACCGGGGAGCTGTTTTTT.

The chain links TRBV28 to TRBJ2-2; 7 positions match TRBD1. V gave up 8 bases and J gave up 4 bases; unmatched junction bases: 10. The CDR3 covers 15 residues. Germline V gene lookup returns CDR1 MDHEN and CDR2 SYDVKM. The DNA for the CDR3 is TGTGCCAGCGTCAGGGGGTATCGTGGCACCGGGGAGCTGTTTTTT. This encodes CASVRGYRGTGELFF.